Listed here are 24 T cell receptor beta chains from one sample, sequenced in a study of glioma-infiltrating T cells after dendritic cell vaccination. Some clones are missing from TCRdb's copy, which holds only in-frame ones; the method was immunoSEQ multiplex PCR. Of about 21,000 clones listed, roughly 78% are singletons. Here the sequenced sample was blood, taken before dendritic cell vaccination. These receptor sequences come from a human donor with glioblastoma.

CDR3 sequence: CASSSGVGRTNEKLFF. The CDR3 coding sequence is TGTGCCAGCAGCTCTGGCGTTGGCAGGACTAATGAAAAACTGTTTTTT. The rearrangement joins TRBV5-8 to TRBJ1-4, with D unresolved. The CDR3 is 16 residues long. The germline CDR1 and CDR2 sequences are SGHTS and YDEGEE. V lost 3 bases to trimming and J lost 2 bases, with 14 bases between them.

This chain links TRBV28 with TRBJ2-7, with D unresolved. Germline V gives CDR1 MDHEN, CDR2 SYDVKM. This CDR3 contains 15 residues. V was cut by 5 bases and J by 6 bases, with 20 bases left in between. CDR3 sequence: CASSPIRRPPREQYF. Here the CDR3 DNA reads TGTGCCAGCAGTCCTATACGCAGGCCCCCTCGCGAGCAGTACTTC.

The chain couples TRBV7-2 to TRBJ1-4; D gene uncertain. Germline CDR1 is SGHTA and CDR2 is FQGNSA. CDR3 length: 14 residues. Trimming shortened V by 1 base and J by 5 bases, and 8 bases separated the two germline ends. The CDR3 DNA sequence: TGTGCCAGCAGCTTAGTGGCCGGGAATGAAAAACTGTTTTTT. It is translated as CASSLVAGNEKLFF.

As to this clone: A read error may produce the germline difference seen at one junction end. The chain recombines TRBV30 with TRBJ2-3, with D possibly matching TRBD1 (8 bases). CDR3 length: 14 amino acids. Germline V lookup: CDR1 GTSNPN, CDR2 SVGIG (reference sequence). CDR3 residues: CAWKTGEGTDAQYF. The CDR3 DNA is TGTGCCTGGAAGACAGGGGAGGGCACAGATGCGCAGTATTTT.

The chain joins TRBV19 to TRBJ2-7, with TRBD2 matching 7 bases. The V segment lost 5 bases and the J segment 5 bases; nucleotides outside the gene matches: 9. This CDR3 has 14 amino acids. Germline assignment: CDR1 LNHDA and CDR2 SQIVND (reference sequence). The CDR3 DNA is TGTGCCAGTAGTCTTCAGTGGAGCGGGGACGAGCAGTACTTC. Protein: CASSLQWSGDEQYF. Full variable domain (missing parts from reference TRBV19 and TRBJ2-7): DGGITQSPKYLFRKEGQNVTLSCEQNLNHDAMYWYRQDPGQGLRLIYYSQIVNDFQKGDIAEGYSVSREKKESFPLTVTSAQKNPTAFYLCASSLQWSGDEQYFGPGTRLTVT.

This rearrangement joins TRBV6-5 to TRBJ2-5; 9 nucleotides match TRBD2. Germline CDR1 and CDR2: MNHEY and SVGAGI. Trimming at V came to 9 bases and at J to 4 bases, leaving 12 bases not matched to a gene. There are 15 residues in the CDR3. The CDR3 loop is CASVRIAGVPETQYF. In DNA, the CDR3 is TGTGCCAGTGTTAGAATAGCGGGAGTCCCAGAGACCCAGTACTTC.

This chain uses TRBV6-1 with TRBJ2-3; 11 positions match TRBD2. The germline V gene encodes CDR1 MNHNS and CDR2 SASEGT. The CDR3 loop spans 17 amino acids. V shed 3 bases and J 0 bases; nucleotides not matched to a gene: 5. The CDR3 here is CASSESGTSGSTDTQYF. CDR3 DNA: TGTGCCAGCAGTGAGAGCGGGACTAGCGGAAGCACAGATACGCAGTATTTT.

This chain joins TRBV6-1 and TRBJ1-6; 12 nucleotides agree with TRBD1. This CDR3 has 19 residues. Losses at the gene ends were 3 bases for V and 7 bases for J; bases not matched to a gene: 13. Germline V CDR1 and CDR2: MNHNS, SASEGT. The CDR3 here is CASSDGGTGGQGRNSPLHF. The CDR3 bases are TGTGCCAGCAGTGATGGGGGGACAGGGGGCCAGGGAAGAAATTCACCCCTCCACTTT.

This clone was seen only a few times. The V and J genes are TRBV7-3 and TRBJ1-1; D perhaps matches TRBD1 (5 bases). The V end was cut by 5 bases, the J end by 4 bases, with 14 bases between. The CDR3 loop spans 14 amino acids. Looked up from germline, CDR1 is SGHTA and CDR2 is FQGTGA. Written as DNA, the CDR3 is TGTGCCAGCAGCCCTACCAGGGATAGCACTGAAGCTTTCTTT. Encoded protein: CASSPTRDSTEAFF.

The chain has TRBV27 and TRBJ2-7; D remains ambiguous. Germline CDR1 reads MNHEY; CDR2 reads SMNVEV (reference sequence). This CDR3 has 19 residues. The ends were cut back, 2 bases at V and 4 bases at J, with 27 bases in the middle. The chain's CDR3 is CASSLGIPQRWSSYYEQYF. The CDR3 region has the DNA TGTGCCAGCAGTTTAGGTATTCCCCAGAGGTGGTCTTCGTATTACGAGCAGTACTTC.

In this sample, this clone turned up a few times. The chain has TRBV9 and TRBJ1-1; no clear D gene. This CDR3 contains 13 residues. V was clipped by 4 bases and J by 1 base, with 8 bases between them. Germline CDR1 and CDR2: SGDLS and YYNGEE. DNA for the CDR3: TGTGCCAGCAGCAACGACTGGAACACTGAAGCTTTCTTT. Translated, it gives CASSNDWNTEAFF.

The chain has TRBV29-1 and TRBJ2-1; tentatively, D is TRBD2 (7 bases). This CDR3 is 14 amino acids long. V was clipped by 5 bases and J by 7 bases, with 18 bases between them. Germline V gene data show CDR1 as SQVTM and CDR2 as ANQGSEA. The DNA for the CDR3 is TGCAGCGTTCGGGGGGACACCGTTCATAATGAGCAGTTCTTC. This sequence encodes CSVRGDTVHNEQFF.

V and J are TRBV4-1 and TRBJ2-7; no definite D call. The CDR3 has 13 amino acids. V shed 2 bases and J shed 5 bases, with 10 bases lying between them. Germline V lookup: CDR1 MGHRA, CDR2 YSYEKL. The CDR3 sequence: CASSQNLEDEQYF. In DNA, the CDR3 is TGCGCCAGCAGCCAAAACCTAGAGGACGAGCAGTACTTC.

The rearrangement links TRBV21-1 to TRBJ2-7; the table assigns TRBD1, which was not confirmed against the DNA. TRBV21-1 is a pseudogene. CDR3 length: 16 amino acids. The CDR3 here is CASRGTGGDYRVEQYF. Written as DNA, the CDR3 is TGTGCCAGCAGGGGGACAGGGGGCGATTATAGAGTCGAGCAGTACTTC.

This sequence joins TRBV5-4 and TRBJ2-7; TRBD1 aligns across 9 bases. CDR1 is SGHNT, CDR2 YYREEE, per germline (reference sequence). The CDR3 spans 14 residues. V lost 4 bases, J lost 4 bases, and 6 bases stayed unmatched. CDR3 region: CASSNHRGRYEQYF. The CDR3 bases are TGTGCCAGCAGCAACCACAGGGGGCGGTACGAGCAGTACTTC.

The rearrangement uses TRBV6-6 and TRBJ1-2; D is perhaps TRBD1 (5 bases). This CDR3 spans 13 amino acids. Germline V gene data show CDR1 as MNHNY and CDR2 as SVGAGI (reference sequence). Trimming removed 0 bases from V and 5 bases from J, with 7 bases in between. The DNA for the CDR3 is TGTGCCAGCAGTTACTCGGGGGGATATGGCTACACCTTC. Translating gives CASSYSGGYGYTF.

This clone came up once. This chain uses TRBV7-6 with TRBJ1-2; weak D call: TRBD1 (6 bases). Trimming took off 8 bases at V and 5 bases at J, with 12 bases between the two ends. Germline assignment: CDR1 SGHVS and CDR2 FNYEAQ. The CDR3 is 12 amino acids. CDR3 sequence reads: CASGGGEYGYTF. The DNA for the CDR3 is TGTGCCAGCGGGGGGGGCGAGTATGGCTACACCTTC.

The genes are TRBV28 and TRBJ1-2, with TRBD1 identical over 9 bases. The CDR3 consists of 12 residues. V gave up 5 bases and J gave up 7 bases; unmatched junction bases: 2. The V gene's germline CDR1 is MDHEN and CDR2 SYDVKM. The CDR3 reads CASSTDRGGYTF. CDR3 nucleotide sequence: TGTGCCAGCAGTACGGACAGGGGTGGCTACACCTTC.

Here the CDR3 DNA reads TGCGCCAGCAGCTTGTCTAGCGGGAGGTTGAATGAGCAGTTCTTC. Translation gives CASSLSSGRLNEQFF. V gene TRBV5-1 combines with J gene TRBJ2-1, with 11 bases fitting TRBD2. The CDR3 length is 15 residues. Germline V gene sequence: CDR1 SGHRS, CDR2 YFSETQ. V shed 1 base and J 7 bases; nucleotides not matched to a gene: 4.

The rearrangement joins TRBV11-2 to TRBJ2-1, with 8 positions matching TRBD2. V dropped 5 bases and J dropped 4; count of bases not matched to a gene: 10. This CDR3 is built from 16 residues. Germline-derived CDR1 and CDR2 are SGHAT and FQNNGV. The CDR3: CASSGGSGGTYNEQFF. The CDR3 nucleotides read TGTGCCAGCAGCGGGGGAAGCGGGGGAACTTACAATGAGCAGTTCTTC.

The chain recombines TRBV27 with TRBJ2-7, with 14 nucleotides matching TRBD2. The CDR3 spans 16 residues. V lost 5 bases, J lost 3 bases, and 6 bases stayed unmatched. Germline CDR1 reads MNHEY; CDR2 reads SMNVEV (reference sequence). The CDR3 DNA sequence: TGTGCCAGCAGTGGAGACGGGACTAGCGGGAGCTACGAGCAGTACTTC. As protein: CASSGDGTSGSYEQYF.

The chain links TRBV19 to TRBJ1-5; possible D gene TRBD1, 5 bases. V gave up 3 bases and J gave up 7 bases, with 16 bases separating them. The CDR3 has 15 amino acids. Germline loops: CDR1 LNHDA, CDR2 SQIVND (reference sequence). The CDR3 region has the DNA TGTGCCAGTAGTATCCCTTTGGGGGGGGGACAGCCCCAGCATTTT. It yields the protein CASSIPLGGGQPQHF.

V usage is TRBV5-1 and J usage is TRBJ1-3; a possible D gene is TRBD1 (5 bases). V lost 3 bases, J lost 0 bases, and 10 bases lay in between. The V gene's germline CDR1 is SGHRS and CDR2 YFSETQ. The length of the CDR3 is 15 residues. The CDR3: CASSYDSYSGNTIYF. DNA for the CDR3: TGCGCCAGCAGCTACGACAGCTACTCTGGAAACACCATATATTTT.

V gene TRBV18 combines with J gene TRBJ2-2; D remains unclear. Germline V gene sequence: CDR1 KGHSH, CDR2 LQKENI. This CDR3 region has 16 residues. V gave up 4 bases and J gave up 0 bases, with 12 bases separating them. The CDR3 loop is CASSQMGSTNTGELFF. The CDR3, as DNA: TGTGCCAGCTCACAAATGGGCAGCACGAACACCGGGGAGCTGTTTTTT.